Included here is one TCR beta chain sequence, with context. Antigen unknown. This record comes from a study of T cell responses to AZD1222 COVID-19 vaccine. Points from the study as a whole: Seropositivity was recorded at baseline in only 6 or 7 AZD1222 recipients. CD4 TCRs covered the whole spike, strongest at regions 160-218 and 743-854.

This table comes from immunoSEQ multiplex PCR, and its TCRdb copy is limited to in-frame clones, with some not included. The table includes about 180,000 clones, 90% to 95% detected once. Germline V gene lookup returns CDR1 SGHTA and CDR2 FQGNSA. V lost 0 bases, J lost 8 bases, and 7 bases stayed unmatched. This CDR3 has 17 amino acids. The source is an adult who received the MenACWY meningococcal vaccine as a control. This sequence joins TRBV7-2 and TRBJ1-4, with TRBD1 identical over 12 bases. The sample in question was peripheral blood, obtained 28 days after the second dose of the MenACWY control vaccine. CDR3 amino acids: CASSLAGQGALGEKLFF. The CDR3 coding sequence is TGTGCCAGCAGCTTAGCGGGACAGGGGGCCCTCGGGGAAAAACTGTTTTTT.